The 28 T cell receptor beta chains below all came from one sample that was sequenced in a study of early T cells in non-severe SARS-CoV-2 infection. MiXCR was run by TCRdb on the 5' RACE reads, yielding one entry per CDR3 protein. The sample consists of 75,000 to 100,000 distinct CDR3 sequences, about 14% of them appearing once. Material for sequencing was whole blood. These receptors all stem from an adult who was a healthcare worker with PCR-confirmed SARS-CoV-2 infection or an uninfected control (not recorded which).

The rearrangement links TRBV5-6 to TRBJ2-4; D remains unclear. The germline gives CDR1 SGHDT, CDR2 YYEEEE. This CDR3 is built from 16 residues. V was pared by 3 bases and J by 3 bases, with 16 bases between. In nucleotides, the CDR3 is TGTGCCAGCAGCTACCGACGCGATATAGGCAAAAACATTCAGTACTTC. Residues: CASSYRRDIGKNIQYF.

This clonotype was seen at least ten times. The chain employs TRBV5-1 and TRBJ2-3; 7 bases are shared with TRBD1. With V trimmed by 3 bases and J by 1 base, 2 bases remained unmatched. CDR3 length: 14 residues. Germline V gene data show CDR1 as SGHRS and CDR2 as YFSETQ. This chain's CDR3 is CASSSGQGTDTQYF. The DNA for the CDR3 is TGCGCCAGCAGCTCTGGACAGGGCACAGATACGCAGTATTTT.

This sequence joins TRBV7-9 and TRBJ2-3; 14 nucleotides match TRBD2. The germline V gene encodes CDR1 SEHNR and CDR2 FQNEAQ (reference sequence). V lost 5 bases, J lost 2 bases, and 9 bases stayed unmatched. CDR3 length: 18 amino acids. The chain's CDR3 is CASSLIPGLAGATDTQYF. CDR3 nucleotides: TGTGCCAGCAGCCTCATCCCGGGACTAGCGGGGGCCACAGATACGCAGTATTTT. Full variable domain (outside the CDR3, taken from reference TRBV7-9 and TRBJ2-3): DTGVSQNPRHKITKRGQNVTFRCDPISEHNRLYWYRQTLGQGPEFLTYFQNEAQLEKSRLLSDRFSAERPKGSFSTLEIQRTEQGDSAMYLCASSLIPGLAGATDTQYFGPGTRLTVL.

The chain links TRBV11-3 to TRBJ2-1, with D perhaps matching TRBD1 (5 bases). This CDR3 is built from 14 residues. CDR1 and CDR2 from the germline V gene are SGHNT and YENEEA. V lost 2 bases, J lost 7 bases, and 12 bases lay in between. CDR3 bases: TGTGCCAGCAGCTTAATGGGGCTCGGGAATGAGCAGTTCTTC. It encodes CASSLMGLGNEQFF. The complete variable domain, with remaining parts taken from reference TRBV11-3 and TRBJ2-1, reads EAGVVQSPRYKIIEKKQPVAFWCNPISGHNTLYWYLQNLGQGPELLIRYENEEAVDDSQLPKDRFSAERLKGVDSTLKIQPAELGDSAVYLCASSLMGLGNEQFFGPGTRLTVL.

A few counts support this clonotype. The chain joins TRBV24-1 to TRBJ2-3; perhaps TRBD1 as D (6 bases). This CDR3 is 14 amino acids long. CDR1 and CDR2 from the germline V gene are KGHDR and SFDVKD. V lost 3 bases and J 0 bases, leaving 6 bases between the germline ends. The CDR3 protein is CATSDTGSTDTQYF. The CDR3 DNA is TGTGCCACCAGTGATACAGGGAGCACAGATACGCAGTATTTT.

This chain links TRBV6-2 or TRBV6-3 with TRBJ2-7; either TRBD1 or TRBD2 may fit D (5 bases each). The CDR3 loop spans 14 amino acids. The germline V and J ends were trimmed by 4 bases and 4 bases, with 14 bases remaining between them. The germline V gene has CDR1 MNHEY and CDR2 SVGEGT. The CDR3, as DNA: TGTGCCAGCAGTTCCCGGGGCCAACAGTACGAGCAGTACGTC. Its protein product is CASSSRGQQYEQYV.

The genes are TRBV5-6 and TRBJ2-3, with D uncertain. The CDR3 has 13 amino acids. Deletions cut 4 bases from V and 3 bases from J, with 9 bases between. Germline V lookup: CDR1 SGHDT, CDR2 YYEEEE. In DNA, the CDR3 is TGTGCCAGCAGCACGGACCCGACAGATACGCAGTATTTT. It codes for CASSTDPTDTQYF.

This clonotype was detected only a few times. V usage is TRBV25-1 and J usage is TRBJ1-4; D is unresolved. Germline values: CDR1 MGHDK, CDR2 SYGVNS. Trimming left V 5 bases short and J 8 bases short, with 9 bases between. This CDR3 is built from 12 residues. CDR3 in DNA: TGTGCCAGCAGTAACGATGGCGAAAAACTGTTTTTT. Translated, it gives CASSNDGEKLFF.

This clonotype was observed at least ten times. The J gene is TRBJ2-1, the V gene TRBV7-9; D is possibly TRBD1 (6 bases). V was cut by 0 bases and J by 6 bases, with 18 bases left in between. The CDR3 is made up of 17 amino acids. Germline lookup yields CDR1 SEHNR and CDR2 FQNEAQ (reference sequence). CDR3 in amino acids: CASSLAIDTLGANEQFF. The CDR3 nucleotides read TGTGCCAGCAGCTTAGCGATCGACACCCTGGGGGCCAATGAGCAGTTCTTC.

This clonotype appeared a few times. This chain uses TRBV6-5 with TRBJ1-2; tentatively, D is TRBD1 (6 bases). The CDR3 is 14 residues long. V dropped 8 bases and J dropped 1 base, with 14 bases sitting between them. Germline values: CDR1 MNHEY, CDR2 SVGAGI. CDR3 loop: CASRPNRDNYGYTF. The CDR3 nucleotides are TGTGCCAGCCGACCCAACAGGGATAACTATGGCTACACCTTC.

This clonotype was seen many times. The V and J genes are TRBV27 and TRBJ1-5; the D is unclear. V was shortened by 10 bases and J by 3 bases, with 13 bases between the two germline ends. This CDR3 is 13 amino acids long. Germline V gives CDR1 MNHEY, CDR2 SMNVEV (reference sequence). The CDR3 loop is CATGKSVNQPQHF. The DNA of the CDR3 is TGTGCCACCGGGAAATCGGTCAATCAGCCCCAGCATTTT.

Only a few counts were recorded for this clonotype. The rearrangement joins TRBV20-1 to TRBJ2-3; D not certain. The germline V gene has CDR1 DFQATT and CDR2 SNEGSKA (reference sequence). The CDR3 is 14 amino acids. The germline V and J ends were trimmed by 1 base and 0 bases, with 8 bases remaining between them. CDR3 DNA: TGCAGTGCTAGAGCTGGGCGGAGCACAGATACGCAGTATTTT. Protein sequence: CSARAGRSTDTQYF.

This clonotype was counted a few times. CDR3 DNA sequence: TGTGCCAGCAGTGGCTATAGACTGAGGAGCAATCAGCCCCAGCATTTT. Protein sequence: CASSGYRLRSNQPQHF. The chain carries TRBV2 and TRBJ1-5; D is undetermined. The CDR3 is 16 amino acids. The V gene lost 4 bases and the J gene lost 1 base, with 14 bases spanning the gap. Germline assignment: CDR1 SNHLY and CDR2 FYNNEI. Full variable domain (outside the CDR3, taken from reference TRBV2 and TRBJ1-5): EPEVTQTPSHQVTQMGQEVILRCVPISNHLYFYWYRQILGQKVEFLVSFYNNEISEKSEIFDDQFSVERPDGSNFTLKIRSTKLEDSAMYFCASSGYRLRSNQPQHFGDGTRLSIL.

This clonotype was detected ten times or more. This chain joins TRBV29-1 and TRBJ1-2, with TRBD1 matching 8 bases. Germline-derived CDR1 and CDR2 are SQVTM and ANQGSEA. The CDR3 sequence is 12 residues long. Trimming at V came to 3 bases and at J to 7 bases, leaving 4 bases not matched to a gene. The CDR3 region is CSVEVTGGGYTF. The CDR3 region has the DNA TGCAGCGTTGAGGTTACAGGGGGTGGCTACACCTTC.

This clonotype was seen a few times. The V call is TRBV19, the J call TRBJ2-5; D is undetermined. This CDR3 is built from 14 residues. Germline CDR1 reads LNHDA; CDR2 reads SQIVND (reference sequence). V dropped 4 bases and J dropped 4 bases, with 13 bases sitting between them. The CDR3 reads CASSTWADRETQYF. The CDR3 DNA reads as TGTGCCAGTAGTACATGGGCGGACCGAGAGACCCAGTACTTC. Combining the CDR3 with reference TRBV19 and TRBJ2-5 gives the whole variable domain DGGITQSPKYLFRKEGQNVTLSCEQNLNHDAMYWYRQDPGQGLRLIYYSQIVNDFQKGDIAEGYSVSREKKESFPLTVTSAQKNPTAFYLCASSTWADRETQYFGPGTRLLVL.

The CDR3, as DNA: TGTGCCAGCAGCTTAAACCAGGGGGAGGGCTACACCTTC. Its protein is CASSLNQGEGYTF. V usage is TRBV7-9 and J usage is TRBJ1-2; TRBD1 matches 7 bases. CDR3 size: 13 residues. The trim removed 2 bases at V and 8 bases at J, leaving 5 bases unmatched. Looked up from germline, CDR1 is SEHNR and CDR2 is FQNEAQ (reference sequence).

This clonotype was found a few times. The CDR3 sequence: CASSPGQGLINIQYF. The CDR3 coding sequence is TGTGCCAGCAGTCCGGGACAGGGGTTAATAAACATTCAGTACTTC. The chain recombines TRBV2 with TRBJ2-4; 10 nucleotides align to TRBD1. The V segment lost 5 bases and the J segment 6 bases; nucleotides outside the gene matches: 7. This CDR3 comprises 15 residues. Germline-derived CDR1 and CDR2 are SNHLY and FYNNEI.

Only a few counts were recorded for this clonotype. This rearrangement joins TRBV20-1 to TRBJ1-2; 11 nucleotides line up with TRBD1. The CDR3 length is 15 residues. Unmatched junction bases numbered 3, after V lost 0 bases and J lost 3 bases. CDR1 and CDR2 (germline): DFQATT, SNEGSKA (reference sequence). CDR3 nucleotide sequence: TGCAGTGCTAGAGACCCGGGACAGGGGGACTATGGCTACACCTTC. Residues: CSARDPGQGDYGYTF.

The table lists this clonotype with many counts. The V call is TRBV12-3 or TRBV12-4, the J call TRBJ1-5; 8 nucleotides align to TRBD1. This CDR3 spans 17 amino acids. V lost 5 bases, J lost 4 bases, and 13 bases stayed unmatched. CDR3: CASSTPGTGDLNQPQHF. The CDR3 DNA is TGTGCCAGCAGTACCCCCGGGACAGGCGATCTTAATCAGCCCCAGCATTTT.

This clonotype showed up just once. A junction end diverges from the germline sequence, so it may reflect a read error. This chain joins TRBV9 and TRBJ2-3; perhaps TRBD2 as D (5 bases). Looked up from germline, CDR1 is SGDLS and CDR2 is YYNGEE. The CDR3 covers 12 residues. CDR3 DNA sequence: TGTGCCAGCAGCCCCGAGGGCCCCAAAGTAACATTT. Protein product: CASSPEGPKVTF.

The chain uses TRBV27 and TRBJ2-7; a possible D gene is TRBD2 (5 bases). The germline V and J ends were trimmed by 5 bases and 1 base, with 27 bases remaining between them. CDR1 and CDR2 from the germline V gene are MNHEY and SMNVEV (reference sequence). This CDR3 is built from 19 residues. This CDR3 is CASSPPPIEDEGNSYEQYV. The CDR3 coding sequence is TGTGCCAGCAGTCCTCCCCCCATCGAAGACGAGGGAAATTCCTACGAGCAGTACGTC.

The chain employs TRBV7-2 and TRBJ2-1; D is ambiguous. The CDR3 totals 16 residues. Germline CDR1 SGHTA, CDR2 FQGNSA. Trimming took 1 base from V and 9 from J, leaving 19 bases between them. CDR3 DNA: TGTGCCAGCAGCTTAGACTCAGGCCTCTCCCTCAGTGAGCAGTTCTTC. Its translation is CASSLDSGLSLSEQFF.

The chain joins TRBV5-1 to TRBJ2-3; 9 bases align to TRBD2. CDR1 is SGHRS, CDR2 YFSETQ, per germline. J lost 2 bases, V lost 0 bases, and 7 bases had no gene match. This CDR3 comprises 17 residues. CDR3 DNA: TGCGCCAGCAGCTTGGCGGTGACTAGCGGAGCCACAGATACGCAGTATTTT. Translated, it gives CASSLAVTSGATDTQYF.

The V gene is TRBV7-8, the J gene TRBJ2-3, with a possible D match to TRBD2 (6 bases). V was shortened by 5 bases and J by 4 bases, with 16 bases between the two germline ends. The CDR3 is 15 amino acids. Germline loops: CDR1 SGHVS, CDR2 FQNEAQ. CDR3 loop: CASSPGRGVSDTQYF. The CDR3 DNA reads TGTGCCAGCAGCCCGGGGCGCGGGGTTTCAGATACGCAGTATTTT.

The chain couples TRBV2 to TRBJ2-1, with 7 positions matching TRBD2. J gave up 10 bases and V 4 bases, and 13 bases lay outside the gene matches. Germline values: CDR1 SNHLY, CDR2 FYNNEI. The CDR3 is 15 residues long. CDR3 coding DNA: TGTGCCAGCAGTGCGGCTAGCGGTATCGTTATGGAGCAGTTCTTC. It yields the protein CASSAASGIVMEQFF.

V gene TRBV14 combines with J gene TRBJ1-6; D call uncertain. The germline V gene encodes CDR1 SGHDN and CDR2 FVKESK. Trimming pared 0 bases from V and 10 bases from J, leaving 16 bases between. CDR3 length equals 16 residues. CDR3 residues: CASSQDQVGLRSPLHF. In DNA form, the CDR3 reads TGTGCCAGCAGCCAAGATCAAGTAGGGCTTCGCTCACCCCTCCACTTT.

This clonotype occurred a few times. In DNA form, the CDR3 reads TGTGCCAGCAACCCCCGGACCGCGAACACCGGGGAGCTGTTTTTT. Amino acid sequence: CASNPRTANTGELFF. V gene TRBV7-2 combines with J gene TRBJ2-2; D remains ambiguous. The germline V gene has CDR1 SGHTA and CDR2 FQGNSA. Trimming removed 7 bases from V and 0 bases from J, with 12 bases in between. The CDR3 is made up of 15 amino acids.

The chain employs TRBV29-1 and TRBJ2-3; 10 positions agree with TRBD1. V shed 8 bases, J shed 4 bases, and the junction held 3 bases outside the gene matches. The CDR3 has 12 residues. The germline V gene has CDR1 SQVTM and CDR2 ANQGSEA. Written as DNA, the CDR3 is TGCAGCTTAGGGACAGGGGCAGATACGCAGTATTTT. Amino acid sequence: CSLGTGADTQYF.